This T cell receptor (beta chain) derives from a study of metastatic and nonmetastatic thyroid tumors. No treatment had been given to any patient before thyroid surgery. The CDR3 is 12 residues long. Germline CDR1 MNHEY, CDR2 SVGEGT. V was pared by 6 bases and J by 3 bases, with 2 bases of the junction left unmatched. Via MiXCR, TCRdb re-called the PCR reads. The table records 35,000 to 50,000 clones, 28% of them present only once. The chain employs TRBV6-2 or TRBV6-3 and TRBJ2-7; TRBD1 agrees at 7 bases. The sequence was obtained from a male donor with papillary thyroid cancer or a benign thyroid nodule (not recorded which). Some clones in this sample may be carry-over from other donors' samples. The sample consisted of blood. The CDR3 bases are TGTGCCAGCAGCCAGGGGGTCTACGAGCAGTACTTC. Protein product: CASSQGVYEQYF.